The T cell receptor (beta chain) under discussion was sequenced for a study of T cell repertoires in cytomegalovirus infection. MiXCR was run by TCRdb on the reads, yielding one entry per CDR3 protein. The sample holds around 270,000 distinct CDR3 sequences, approximately 8.3% seen once. The CDR3 extends over 13 amino acids. Germline CDR1 reads SGHDN; CDR2 reads FVKESK. V was pared by 1 base and J by 4 bases, with 7 bases between. The sequenced sample consisted of PBMCs. The source is a human donor in good health (CMV status not recorded). Some clones in this sample may be carry-over from other donors' samples. V gene TRBV14 combines with J gene TRBJ2-5; D tentatively reads TRBD1 or TRBD2 (5 bases each). CDR3 region: CASSQAGRETQYF. CDR3 nucleotides: TGTGCCAGCAGCCAAGCGGGGCGAGAGACCCAGTACTTC.